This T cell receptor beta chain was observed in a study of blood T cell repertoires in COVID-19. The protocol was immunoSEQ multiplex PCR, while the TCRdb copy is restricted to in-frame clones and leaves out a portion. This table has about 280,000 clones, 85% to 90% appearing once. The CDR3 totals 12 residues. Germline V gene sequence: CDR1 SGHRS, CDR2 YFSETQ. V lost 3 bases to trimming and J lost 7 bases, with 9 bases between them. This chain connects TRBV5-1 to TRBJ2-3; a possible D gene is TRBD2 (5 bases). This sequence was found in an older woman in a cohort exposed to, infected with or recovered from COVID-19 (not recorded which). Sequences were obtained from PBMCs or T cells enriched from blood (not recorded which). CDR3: CASSSSGYTQYF. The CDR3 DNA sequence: TGCGCCAGCAGCTCTTCGGGATATACGCAGTATTTT. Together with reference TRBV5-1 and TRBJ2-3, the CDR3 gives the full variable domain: KAGVTQTPRYLIKTRGQQVTLSCSPISGHRSVSWYQQTPGQGLQFLFEYFSETQRNKGNFPGRFSGRQFSNSRSEMNVSTLELGDSALYLCASSSSGYTQYFGPGTRLTVL.